The TCR beta chain under discussion was sequenced for a study of blood T cell repertoires in COVID-19. Patients of the Seattle cohort, enrolled during active infection, were followed longitudinally. The CDR3 length is 14 residues. CDR1 and CDR2 from the germline V gene are SGHRS and YFSETQ. V lost 3 bases and J lost 5, with 11 bases in between. Profiled with immunoSEQ multiplex PCR; TCRdb holds only in-frame clones, not every one. This table has under 150,000 clones, approximately 85% appearing once. The origin of this receptor is an older woman with COVID-19, enrolled during active disease. The sequencing sample was made of peripheral blood. The chain is built from TRBV5-1 and TRBJ2-2; D may be TRBD1 (5 bases). The CDR3 region is CASSWQGFTGELFF. Written as DNA, the CDR3 is TGCGCCAGCAGCTGGCAGGGCTTTACCGGGGAGCTGTTTTTT.